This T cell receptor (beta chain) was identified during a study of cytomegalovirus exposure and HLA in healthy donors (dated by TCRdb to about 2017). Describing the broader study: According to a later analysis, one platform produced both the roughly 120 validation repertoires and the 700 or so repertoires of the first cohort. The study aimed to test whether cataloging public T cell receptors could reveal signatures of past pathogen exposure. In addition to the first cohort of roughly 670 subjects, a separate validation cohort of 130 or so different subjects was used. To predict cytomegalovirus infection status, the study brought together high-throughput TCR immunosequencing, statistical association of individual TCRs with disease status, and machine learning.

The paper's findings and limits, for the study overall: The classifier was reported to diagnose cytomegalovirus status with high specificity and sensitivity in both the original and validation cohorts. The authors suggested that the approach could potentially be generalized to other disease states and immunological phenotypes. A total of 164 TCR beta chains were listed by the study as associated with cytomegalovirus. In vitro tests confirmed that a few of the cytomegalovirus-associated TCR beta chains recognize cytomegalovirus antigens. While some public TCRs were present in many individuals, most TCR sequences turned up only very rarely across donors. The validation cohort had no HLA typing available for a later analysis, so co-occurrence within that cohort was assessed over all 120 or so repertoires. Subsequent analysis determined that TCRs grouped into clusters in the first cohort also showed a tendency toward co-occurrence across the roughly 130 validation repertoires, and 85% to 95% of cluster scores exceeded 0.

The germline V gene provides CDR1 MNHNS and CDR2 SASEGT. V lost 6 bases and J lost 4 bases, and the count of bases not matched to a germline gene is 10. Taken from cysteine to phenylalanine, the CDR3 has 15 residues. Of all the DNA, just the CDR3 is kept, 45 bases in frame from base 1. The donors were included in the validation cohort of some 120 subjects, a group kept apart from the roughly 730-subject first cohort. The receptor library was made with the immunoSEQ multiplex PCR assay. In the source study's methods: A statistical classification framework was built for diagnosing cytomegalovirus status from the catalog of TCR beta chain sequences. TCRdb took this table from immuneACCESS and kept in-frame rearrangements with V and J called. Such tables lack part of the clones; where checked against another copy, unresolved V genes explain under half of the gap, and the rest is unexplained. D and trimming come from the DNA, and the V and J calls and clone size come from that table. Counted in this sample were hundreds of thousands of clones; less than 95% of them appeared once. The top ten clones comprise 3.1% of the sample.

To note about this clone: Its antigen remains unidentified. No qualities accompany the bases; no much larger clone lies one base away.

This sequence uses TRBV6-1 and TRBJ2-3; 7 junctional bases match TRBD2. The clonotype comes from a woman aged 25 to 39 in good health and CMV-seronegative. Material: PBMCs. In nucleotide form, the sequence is TGTGCCAGCAGCCCGCAGACTAGCCCCCCAGATACGCAGTATTTT. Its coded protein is CASSPQTSPPDTQYF.